This T cell receptor (beta chain) was observed in a study of identical twins. The CDR3 contains 15 residues. Trimming pared 0 bases from V and 6 bases from J, leaving 15 bases between. Per germline, CDR1 DFQATT and CDR2 SNEGSKA (reference sequence). As regards this clonotype: Its antigen remains unidentified.

Addition of a universal primer site occurred through template switching, and cDNA carried unique molecular identifiers. TCRdb passed the 5' RACE reads through MiXCR, listing each CDR3 protein once. The sample comprises 500,000 or so distinct CDR3 sequences, approximately 14% of which are singletons, and about 0.54% rests with the top ten. Whole-study findings and limits: An excess of low generation probability was shown by twin-shared out-of-frame alpha sequences. Out-of-frame beta sequences exhibited a weaker degree of excess twin sharing.

The same specimen was also included in a second study, on yellow fever vaccine responses in identical twins. As that report states: The authors reported partly convergent, partly personalized vaccine responses in identical twins.

This sequence joins TRBV20-1 and TRBJ2-1; TRBD2 is a possible D gene (5 bases). This sequence was found in a young woman in good health. Sequenced material: CD4+ T cells sorted from blood. CDR3 coding DNA: TGCAGTGCTAGAGATGCCCAAAGGGCGGGCAATGAGCAGTTCTTC. Amino acid sequence: CSARDAQRAGNEQFF.